These 17 T cell receptor beta chains share one sample of origin, sequenced in a study of CD8 T cells in Susac syndrome. Random hexamers primed reverse transcription of about 0.5 to 1 ug RNA. From the immunoSEQ multiplex PCR reads, TCRdb called clonotypes with MiXCR, one entry per CDR3 protein. The table has 150,000 or so distinct CDR3 sequences, 80% to 95% seen once. Sequences were obtained from CD4+ T cells from PBMCs. The source is a human donor in good health.

The chain employs TRBV11-2 and TRBJ2-3; 15 bases map to TRBD2. Germline-derived CDR1 and CDR2 are SGHAT and FQNNGV. The ends lost 5 bases at V and 4 bases at J; junction bases unmatched: 19. This CDR3 has 21 residues. Written as DNA, the CDR3 is TGTGCCAGCAGCCGGGGACTACCGGGACTAGCGGGGGGTTTGAGCGCAGATACGCAGTATTTT. As protein: CASSRGLPGLAGGLSADTQYF.

V is TRBV9 and J is TRBJ1-1, with D possibly being TRBD1 (5 bases). The CDR3 has 16 residues. V was pared by 0 bases and J by 0 bases, with 12 bases between. Germline V gene sequence: CDR1 SGDLS, CDR2 YYNGEE. The CDR3 DNA reads as TGTGCCAGCAGCGTAGACCCAGGGACCTTGAACACTGAAGCTTTCTTT. Residues: CASSVDPGTLNTEAFF.

CDR3 residues: CASSVGRLGTEAFF. The CDR3 DNA is TGTGCCAGCAGTGTCGGGAGGCTGGGCACTGAAGCTTTCTTT. The chain carries TRBV2 and TRBJ1-1; the D is unclear. The germline gives CDR1 SNHLY, CDR2 FYNNEI. Trimming removed 4 bases from V and 4 bases from J, with 13 bases in between. This CDR3 spans 14 amino acids.

In this sample, this clonotype turned up once. The chain recombines TRBV6-2 or TRBV6-3 with TRBJ2-7; D not resolved. Germline CDR1 is MNHEY and CDR2 is SVGEGT. The V end was cut by 0 bases, the J end by 5 bases, with 11 bases between. This CDR3 comprises 14 residues. The CDR3 DNA sequence: TGTGCCAGCAGTTACTCGAGTAGGATACACGAGCAGTACTTC. It translates to CASSYSSRIHEQYF.

The gene calls are TRBV20-1 and TRBJ2-5; perhaps D is TRBD1 or TRBD2 (6 bases each). This CDR3 comprises 14 residues. Germline assignment: CDR1 DFQATT and CDR2 SNEGSKA (reference sequence). The V gene lost 7 bases and the J gene lost 5 bases, with 20 bases spanning the gap. DNA of the CDR3: TGCAGTGTTAAATCTCCGGGGGCGGGGGAGACCCAGTACTTC. It translates to CSVKSPGAGETQYF.

V usage is TRBV29-1 and J usage is TRBJ1-2; D gene ambiguous. Trimming pared 5 bases from V and 4 bases from J, leaving 14 bases between. The CDR3 totals 13 residues. The germline gives CDR1 SQVTM, CDR2 ANQGSEA. This CDR3 is CSVRRGFAYGYTF. The CDR3 nucleotides read TGCAGCGTTCGGCGCGGCTTCGCCTATGGCTACACCTTC.

The chain couples TRBV7-2 to TRBJ2-7; D remains ambiguous. From germline, CDR1 is SGHTA and CDR2 FQGNSA. Between the trimmed V and J ends, which lost 1 base and 1 base, there was a span of 8 bases. The CDR3 is 14 residues long. The DNA of the CDR3 is TGTGCCAGCAGCTTAGAGGCTATTTCCTACGAGCAGTACTTC. As protein: CASSLEAISYEQYF.

This clonotype was found once. The V gene is TRBV5-1, the J gene TRBJ1-1; D is unclear. This CDR3 comprises 14 residues. Germline values: CDR1 SGHRS, CDR2 YFSETQ. Trimming shortened V by 7 bases and J by 4 bases, and 17 bases separated the two germline ends. CDR3 in DNA: TGCGCCAGCGCTGCGTATGGGCAGAGCACTGAAGCTTTCTTT. It yields the protein CASAAYGQSTEAFF.

This chain joins TRBV5-1 and TRBJ2-7; no definite D call. Trimming stripped 4 bases from V and 4 bases from J, with 15 bases between. The CDR3 sequence is 14 residues long. Germline V gene data show CDR1 as SGHRS and CDR2 as YFSETQ. CDR3 bases: TGCGCCAGCAGCCCCTCGACTCCGCAGTACGAGCAGTACTTC. This gives the protein CASSPSTPQYEQYF. Variable domain in full (rest from reference TRBV5-1 and TRBJ2-7): KAGVTQTPRYLIKTRGQQVTLSCSPISGHRSVSWYQQTPGQGLQFLFEYFSETQRNKGNFPGRFSGRQFSNSRSEMNVSTLELGDSALYLCASSPSTPQYEQYFGPGTRLTVT.

CDR3 bases: TGTGCCAGCAGTTTATATAGGGCTACCGGGGCCAACGTCCTGACTTTC. Its translation: CASSLYRATGANVLTF. The chain combines TRBV12-3 or TRBV12-4 with TRBJ2-6; no clear D gene. The CDR3 has 16 residues. Trimming took off 2 bases at V and 4 bases at J, with 12 bases between the two ends.

In the case of this clonotype: Sequence at one end of the junction differs from germline and may be a read error. The gene calls are TRBV12-3 or TRBV12-4 and TRBJ1-4; D gene uncertain. The CDR3 is made up of 16 amino acids. The CDR3, as DNA: TGTGCCAGCAGTGAACTTAGGAGGGAGGAGGTAGAAAGACTGTTTTTT. Residues: CASSELRREEVERLFF.

V usage is TRBV7-9 and J usage is TRBJ1-1; tentatively, D is TRBD1 (6 bases). CDR1 is SEHNR and CDR2 is FQNEAQ in the germline V gene (reference sequence). Trimming removed 5 bases from V and 3 bases from J, with 10 bases in between. This CDR3 is built from 13 residues. CDR3 loop: CASSLGGHTEAFF. The DNA for the CDR3 is TGTGCCAGCAGCCTCGGGGGGCACACTGAAGCTTTCTTT.

This chain links TRBV6-1 with TRBJ2-3; 7 nucleotides match TRBD2. This CDR3 has 14 residues. Trimming at V came to 9 bases and at J to 4 bases, leaving 10 bases not matched to a gene. Germline loops: CDR1 MNHNS, CDR2 SASEGT. This chain's CDR3 is CASRTRKSSDTQYF. The CDR3 DNA follows: TGTGCCAGTCGGACTAGAAAAAGTTCAGATACGCAGTATTTT.

The J gene is TRBJ2-7, the V gene TRBV5-1, with D perhaps TRBD1 (6 bases). The germline V gene has CDR1 SGHRS and CDR2 YFSETQ. CDR3 length: 15 residues. Trimming shortened V by 4 bases and J by 0 bases, and 14 bases separated the two germline ends. The CDR3 nucleotides are TGCGCCAGCAGCCGCGTTGAGACAGGCTCCTACGAGCAGTACTTC. Its protein is CASSRVETGSYEQYF.

The chain employs TRBV20-1 and TRBJ1-6; 7 nucleotides agree with TRBD1. V dropped 0 bases and J dropped 6; count of bases not matched to a gene: 8. Per the germline V gene, CDR1 is DFQATT and CDR2 is SNEGSKA (reference sequence). This CDR3 comprises 16 residues. CDR3 in DNA: TGCAGTGCTAGAGAAAACAGGGGTAAAGCTAATTCACCCCTCCACTTT. Its protein is CSARENRGKANSPLHF.

J is TRBJ1-1 and V is TRBV5-1; a possible D gene is TRBD1 (5 bases). Germline V lookup: CDR1 SGHRS, CDR2 YFSETQ. The CDR3 loop spans 13 amino acids. V was pared by 5 bases and J by 2 bases, with 10 bases between. CDR3 loop: CASRRTPNTEAFF. The CDR3 DNA reads as TGCGCCAGCAGGAGGACACCCAACACTGAAGCTTTCTTT. Looking up the rest from reference TRBV5-1 and TRBJ1-1 gives the full variable domain: KAGVTQTPRYLIKTRGQQVTLSCSPISGHRSVSWYQQTPGQGLQFLFEYFSETQRNKGNFPGRFSGRQFSNSRSEMNVSTLELGDSALYLCASRRTPNTEAFFGQGTRLTVV.

Only one count was recorded for this clonotype. This chain joins TRBV2 and TRBJ1-5; 9 nucleotides align to TRBD1. Germline lookup yields CDR1 SNHLY and CDR2 FYNNEI. J was trimmed by 4 bases and V by 6 bases; bases with no gene match: 16. The CDR3 consists of 18 residues. The CDR3 bases are TGTGCCAGCAGCGCAGCCGGGACAGGGACGGGGAGGAATCAGCCCCAGCATTTT. Translation: CASSAAGTGTGRNQPQHF.